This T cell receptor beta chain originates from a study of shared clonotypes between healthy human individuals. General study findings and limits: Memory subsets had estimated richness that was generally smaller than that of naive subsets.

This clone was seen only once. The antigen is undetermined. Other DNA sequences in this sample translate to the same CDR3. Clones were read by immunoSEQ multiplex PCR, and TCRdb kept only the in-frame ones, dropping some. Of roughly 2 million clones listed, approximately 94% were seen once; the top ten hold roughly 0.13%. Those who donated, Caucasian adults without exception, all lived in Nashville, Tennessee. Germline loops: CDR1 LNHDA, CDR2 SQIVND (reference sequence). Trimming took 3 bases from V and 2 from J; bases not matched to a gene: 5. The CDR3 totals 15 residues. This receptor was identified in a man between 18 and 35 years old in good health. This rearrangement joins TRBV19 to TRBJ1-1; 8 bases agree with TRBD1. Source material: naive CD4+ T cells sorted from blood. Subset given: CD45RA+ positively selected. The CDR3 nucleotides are TGTGCCAGTAGTATCGGCAGGGGGCTCAACACTGAAGCTTTCTTT. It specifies CASSIGRGLNTEAFF. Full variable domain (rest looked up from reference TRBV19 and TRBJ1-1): DGGITQSPKYLFRKEGQNVTLSCEQNLNHDAMYWYRQDPGQGLRLIYYSQIVNDFQKGDIAEGYSVSREKKESFPLTVTSAQKNPTAFYLCASSIGRGLNTEAFFGQGTRLTVV.